What follows are 14 T cell receptor beta chains derived from one specimen sequenced in a study of CD8+CD57+ T cells in acquired aplastic anemia. The template for TCR beta VDJ and CDR3 sequence profiling was genomic DNA. TCRdb independently ran MiXCR on the reads; one entry per CDR3 protein. The sample carries roughly 180,000 distinct CDR3 sequences, around half recorded once. The sample consisted of sorted CD4+, CD8+, or CD8+CD57+ T cells (not recorded which) from PBMCs. The source of these receptors is a human donor in good health.

This clonotype was seen a few times. A much larger clone is a single base away; this may be a read error. The chain combines TRBV5-1 with TRBJ2-7; 11 bases agree with TRBD2. From germline, CDR1 is SGHRS and CDR2 YFSETQ. The length of the CDR3 is 16 residues. The CDR3 bases are TGCGCCAGCAGACGGACTAGCGGGTCCCGCACCCACGAGCAGTGCTTC. This encodes CASRRTSGSRTHEQCF.

Comment on this clonotype: Possible read error: a much larger clone is one base away. The chain couples TRBV11-3 to TRBJ1-1, with no clear D. CDR3 length equals 14 residues. The germline CDR1 and CDR2 sequences are SGHNT and YENEEA. V was shortened by 5 bases and J by 4 bases, with 14 bases between the two germline ends. CDR3 residues: CASSTEGSFTEAFF. CDR3 sequence (DNA): TGTGCCAGCAGCACCGAGGGATCGTTCACTGAAGCTTTCTTT.

This chain connects TRBV25-1 to TRBJ1-1; the D gene is possibly TRBD1 (5 bases). Trimming removed 3 bases from V and 5 bases from J, with 16 bases in between. Germline CDR1 and CDR2: MGHDK and SYGVNS. This CDR3 is built from 15 residues. CDR3 protein: CASSDQTAAATEAFF. The CDR3 coding sequence is TGTGCCAGCAGTGATCAGACAGCGGCTGCGACTGAAGCTTTCTTT.

Notes on this clonotype: Possible read error: a much larger clone is one base away. This chain links TRBV5-8 with TRBJ2-5, with 9 bases fitting TRBD2. The CDR3 has 15 amino acids. Germline CDR1 reads SGHTS; CDR2 reads YDEGEE. The CDR3 region has the DNA TGTGCCAGCAGAGACGGACTAGCGATACAAGAGGCCCAGTACTTC. Translated, it gives CASRDGLAIQEAQYF.

A few counts support this clonotype. V and J are TRBV24-1 and TRBJ2-3; D remains ambiguous. Trimming cost V 5 bases and J 0 bases, with 2 bases left between them. The CDR3 totals 12 residues. The germline V gene encodes CDR1 KGHDR and CDR2 SFDVKD. CDR3 sequence: CATSGSTDTQYF. For the CDR3, the DNA is TGTGCCACCAGTGGAAGCACAGATACGCAGTATTTT.

This clonotype was counted at least ten times. V usage is TRBV20-1 and J usage is TRBJ2-7; 8 nucleotides line up with TRBD1. After removal of 0 bases from V and 4 bases from J, the junction contained 8 bases not matched to a gene. The CDR3 sequence is 15 residues long. Germline CDR1 reads DFQATT; CDR2 reads SNEGSKA (reference sequence). The CDR3 reads CSARDIGTGRYEQYF. In nucleotides, the CDR3 is TGCAGTGCTAGAGATATTGGGACAGGTCGTTACGAGCAGTACTTC.

The chain uses TRBV4-2 and TRBJ1-2; no firm D call. The CDR3 extends over 15 amino acids. In germline, CDR1 is LGHNA, CDR2 YNFKEQ. The V gene lost 3 bases and the J gene lost 0 bases, with 11 bases spanning the gap. In DNA, the CDR3 is TGTGCCAGCAGCCAGGAAGACAACGCTAACTATGGCTACACCTTC. This encodes CASSQEDNANYGYTF.

The sample holds a few counts of this clonotype. The genes are TRBV30 and TRBJ1-6, with a tentative D call TRBD1 (6 bases). The CDR3 runs 14 residues. Per the germline V gene, CDR1 is GTSNPN and CDR2 is SVGIG (reference sequence). With 6 bases removed from V and 6 bases from J, the gap between germline ends came to 15 bases. CDR3 DNA: TGTGCCTGTACAGGGAGTCAGACTAATTCACCCCTCCACTTT. This sequence encodes CACTGSQTNSPLHF.

This clonotype turned up a few times. The genes are TRBV13 and TRBJ1-2; weak D call: TRBD1 (5 bases). Between the trimmed V and J ends, which lost 2 bases and 6 bases, there was a span of 10 bases. This CDR3 comprises 13 residues. Germline V gene lookup returns CDR1 PRHDT and CDR2 FYEKMQ (reference sequence). CDR3 sequence: CASSLSTVHGYTF. CDR3 DNA: TGTGCCAGCAGCTTATCGACAGTACATGGCTACACCTTC.

This sequence joins TRBV19 and TRBJ1-1; maybe TRBD1 (5 bases). In germline, CDR1 is LNHDA, CDR2 SQIVND (reference sequence). The CDR3 has 14 residues. The germline V and J ends were trimmed by 3 bases and 1 base, with 9 bases remaining between them. The CDR3 coding sequence is TGTGCCAGTAGTATGGACCAGGGGAACACTGAAGCTTTCTTT. It yields the protein CASSMDQGNTEAFF.

This clonotype was counted ten times or more. The chain employs TRBV19 and TRBJ2-7; a possible D gene is TRBD2 (5 bases). The germline V and J ends were trimmed by 6 bases and 9 bases, with 18 bases remaining between them. Germline V lookup: CDR1 LNHDA, CDR2 SQIVND (reference sequence). This CDR3 spans 13 amino acids. The CDR3 DNA is TGTGCCAGTAGCTCGGGATGGCAGTCTGGGCAGTACTTC. It encodes CASSSGWQSGQYF.

This clonotype has at least ten counts. The chain joins TRBV6-1 to TRBJ1-5; D is uncertain. CDR1 MNHNS and CDR2 SASEGT come from the germline V gene. With 6 bases removed from V and 2 bases from J, the gap between germline ends came to 8 bases. This CDR3 is built from 13 residues. The chain's CDR3 is CASRWVGNQPQHF. CDR3 sequence (DNA): TGTGCCAGCAGGTGGGTCGGCAATCAGCCCCAGCATTTT.

The sample holds a few counts of this clonotype. V and J are TRBV30 and TRBJ2-3, with a tentative D call TRBD1 (5 bases). CDR3 length: 13 residues. Trimming took 4 bases from V and 3 from J, leaving 11 bases between them. CDR1 and CDR2 from the germline V gene are GTSNPN and SVGIG (reference sequence). The CDR3 spells CAWTLGLTDTQYF. As DNA, the CDR3 is TGTGCCTGGACACTGGGGCTGACAGATACGCAGTATTTT.

This chain connects TRBV10-3 to TRBJ2-1; D unresolved. The CDR3 covers 11 residues. Trimming pared 11 bases from V and 8 bases from J, leaving 13 bases between. Germline CDR1 reads ENHRY; CDR2 reads SYGVKD. CDR3 DNA: TGTGCCGTTAGGGATTGGGATGAGCAGTTCTTC. This sequence encodes CAVRDWDEQFF.